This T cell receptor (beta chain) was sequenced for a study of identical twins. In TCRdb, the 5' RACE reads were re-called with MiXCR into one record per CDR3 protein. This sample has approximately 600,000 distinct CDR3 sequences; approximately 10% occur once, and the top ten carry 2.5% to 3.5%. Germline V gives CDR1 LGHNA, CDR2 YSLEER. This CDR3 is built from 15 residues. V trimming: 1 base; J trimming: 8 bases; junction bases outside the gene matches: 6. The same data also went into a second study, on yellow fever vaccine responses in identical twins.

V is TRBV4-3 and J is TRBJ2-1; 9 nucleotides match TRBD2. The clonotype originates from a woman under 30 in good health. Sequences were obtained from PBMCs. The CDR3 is CASSQGLAGDYEQFF. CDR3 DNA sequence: TGCGCCAGCAGCCAAGGGTTAGCGGGAGACTATGAGCAGTTCTTC.